Below are 8 T cell receptor beta chains sequenced from a single sample in a study of blood T cell repertoires in COVID-19. Only in-frame clones appear in the TCRdb table, and some are missing; sequencing was by immunoSEQ multiplex PCR. The sample holds about 220,000 clones, around 85% seen once. Sequenced material: PBMCs or T cells enriched from blood (not recorded which). All receptors come from a woman aged 40-49 years with acute COVID-19.

The J gene is TRBJ1-4, the V gene TRBV7-8; 7 nucleotides match TRBD1. This CDR3 spans 16 amino acids. Germline V CDR1 and CDR2: SGHVS, FQNEAQ. Trimming took 5 bases from V and 4 from J; bases not matched to a gene: 10. For the CDR3, the DNA is TGTGCCAGCAGCCTCCCTCCGGGACAGATTAATGAAAAACTGTTTTTT. This gives the protein CASSLPPGQINEKLFF.

The chain uses TRBV1 and TRBJ2-5; the tabulated D call, TRBD2, remains unverified against the DNA. TRBV1 is assigned pseudogene status. CDR3 length: 19 residues. CDR3 residues: CTSSQANLPLPEVDETQYF. Here the CDR3 DNA reads TGCACCAGCAGCCAAGCCAACCTGCCCTTACCTGAGGTTGATGAGACCCAGTACTTC.

The sample holds one count of this clone. J is TRBJ1-1 and V is TRBV19; TRBD1 might be the D (5 bases). Germline CDR1 reads LNHDA; CDR2 reads SQIVND (reference sequence). Trimming stripped 5 bases from V and 4 bases from J, with 11 bases between. This CDR3 has 13 residues. The DNA for the CDR3 is TGTGCCAGTAGTCCGGGTAGGGGCACTGAAGCTTTCTTT. Translation: CASSPGRGTEAFF.

This clone was recorded only once. The CDR3 sequence: CASSLTGRRNSPLHF. The CDR3 DNA is TGTGCCAGCAGTTTGACAGGGAGGAGGAATTCACCCCTCCACTTT. This chain joins TRBV6-2 or TRBV6-3 and TRBJ1-6; 7 bases fit TRBD1. After removal of 4 bases from V and 7 bases from J, the junction contained 7 bases not matched to a gene. CDR3 length equals 15 residues. Germline assignment: CDR1 MNHEY and CDR2 SVGEGT.

The chain is built from TRBV29-1 and TRBJ1-2; 7 nucleotides line up with TRBD1. Germline V gene lookup returns CDR1 SQVTM and CDR2 ANQGSEA. The CDR3 contains 14 residues. With V trimmed by 4 bases and J by 4 bases, 9 bases remained unmatched. This CDR3 is CSVGEGASAYGYTF. DNA of the CDR3: TGCAGCGTTGGCGAGGGGGCTTCCGCCTATGGCTACACCTTC.

The rearrangement links TRBV5-1 to TRBJ1-2, with D hard to call. From germline, CDR1 is SGHRS and CDR2 YFSETQ. V was clipped by 3 bases and J by 6 bases, with 9 bases between them. The CDR3 consists of 12 residues. DNA for the CDR3: TGCGCCAGCAGCTCCAGTACCCATGGCTACACCTTC. Its protein product is CASSSSTHGYTF. Based on the CDR3 plus reference TRBV5-1 and TRBJ1-2, the full variable domain is KAGVTQTPRYLIKTRGQQVTLSCSPISGHRSVSWYQQTPGQGLQFLFEYFSETQRNKGNFPGRFSGRQFSNSRSEMNVSTLELGDSALYLCASSSSTHGYTFGSGTRLTVV.

The count of this clone is one. This chain uses TRBV27 with TRBJ2-1; 8 bases align to TRBD2. Germline V gene lookup returns CDR1 MNHEY and CDR2 SMNVEV (reference sequence). The length of the CDR3 is 16 residues. V trimming: 8 bases; J trimming: 5 bases; junction bases outside the gene matches: 14. CDR3 bases: TGTGCCAGCGGGCCTTTAGCGGGGAGACCAAACAATGAGCAGTTCTTC. As protein: CASGPLAGRPNNEQFF.

The CDR3 protein is CASSQERPGVWDITGELFF. The CDR3 nucleotides read TGCGCCAGCAGCCAAGAACGTCCAGGGGTTTGGGACATCACCGGGGAGCTGTTTTTT. V and J are TRBV4-3 and TRBJ2-2; D is perhaps TRBD1 (6 bases). V lost 0 bases, J lost 4 bases, and 21 bases lay in between. CDR1 and CDR2 (germline): LGHNA, YSLEER. The CDR3 loop spans 19 amino acids.